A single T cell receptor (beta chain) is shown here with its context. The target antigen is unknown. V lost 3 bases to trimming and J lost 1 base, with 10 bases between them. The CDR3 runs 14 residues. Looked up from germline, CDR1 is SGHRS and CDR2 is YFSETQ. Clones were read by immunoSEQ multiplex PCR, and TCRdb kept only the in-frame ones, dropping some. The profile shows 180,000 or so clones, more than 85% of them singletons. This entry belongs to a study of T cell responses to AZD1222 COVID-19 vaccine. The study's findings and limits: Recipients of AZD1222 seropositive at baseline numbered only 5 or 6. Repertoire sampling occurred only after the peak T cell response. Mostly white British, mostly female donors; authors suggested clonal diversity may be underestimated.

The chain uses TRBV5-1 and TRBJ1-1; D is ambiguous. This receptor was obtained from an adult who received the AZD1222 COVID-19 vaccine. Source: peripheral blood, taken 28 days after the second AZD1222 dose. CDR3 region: CASSSEPENTEAFF. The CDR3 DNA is TGCGCCAGCAGCTCGGAGCCGGAGAACACTGAAGCTTTCTTT.